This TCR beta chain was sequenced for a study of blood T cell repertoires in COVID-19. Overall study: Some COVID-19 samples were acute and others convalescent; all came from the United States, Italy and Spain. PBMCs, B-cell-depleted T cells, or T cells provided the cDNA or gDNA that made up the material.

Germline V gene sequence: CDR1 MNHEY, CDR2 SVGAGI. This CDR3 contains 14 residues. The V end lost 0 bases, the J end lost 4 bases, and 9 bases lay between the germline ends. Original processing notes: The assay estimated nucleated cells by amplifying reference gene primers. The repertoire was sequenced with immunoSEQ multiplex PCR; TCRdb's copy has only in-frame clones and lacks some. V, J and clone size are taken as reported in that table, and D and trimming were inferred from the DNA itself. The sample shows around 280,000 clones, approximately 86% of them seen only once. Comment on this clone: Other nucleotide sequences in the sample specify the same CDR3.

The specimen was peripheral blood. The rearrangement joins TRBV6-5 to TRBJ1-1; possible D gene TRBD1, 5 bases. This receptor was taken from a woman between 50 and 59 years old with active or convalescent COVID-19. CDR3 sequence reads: CASSYSGGGTEAFF. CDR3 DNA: TGTGCCAGCAGTTACTCCGGGGGAGGCACTGAAGCTTTCTTT.